This is a list of T cell receptor beta chains from one sample in a study of T-cell memory formation after mild COVID-19. TCRdb re-derived calls from the 5' RACE reads in MiXCR, one entry per CDR3 protein. The sample holds about 27,000 distinct CDR3 sequences, 7.4% seen once. Sequenced: PBMCs or a T cell subset sorted from them (not recorded which). The source of these receptors is an adult woman who had mild COVID-19 (a few samples of this study predate the infection). Cell type and time point are not known. Each CDR3 is given with its conserved first and last residue. The D gene is left open where the match is weak. Some rows have no size entry. The others give once, few or many, or a class for an expanded clone.

J | D | V | size | CDR3 | DNA
TRBJ2-5 | . | TRBV7-6 | many | CASTLGGQQETQYF | TGTGCCAGCACCTTGGGTGGGCAGCAAGAGACCCAGTACTTC
TRBJ2-1 | TRBD2 | TRBV6-5 | many | CASSYSSGGASYNEQFF | TGTGCCAGCAGTTACTCTAGCGGGGGGGCAAGCTACAATGAGCAGTTCTTC
TRBJ2-3 | . | TRBV6-5 | many | CASSLGVTTDTQYF | TGTGCCAGCAGTCTGGGGGTTACCACAGATACGCAGTATTTT
TRBJ2-3 | . | TRBV11-2 | many | CASSQGPSKAPTQYF | TGTGCCAGCAGCCAGGGACCCTCAAAAGCCCCTACGCAGTATTTT
TRBJ2-2 | TRBD2 | TRBV20-1 | many | CSARDGGVELFF | TGCAGTGCTAGGGACGGGGGGGTGGAGCTGTTTTTT
TRBJ2-1 | . | TRBV29-1 | many | CSVEWQVKRNEQFF | TGCAGCGTTGAGTGGCAGGTCAAAAGGAATGAGCAGTTCTTC
TRBJ1-5 | . | TRBV9 | . | CASSVGAGRQPQHF | TGTGCCAGCAGCGTAGGGGCAGGACGGCAGCCCCAGCATTTT
TRBJ2-6 | TRBD1 | TRBV25-1 | many | CASSGSYTGAPSGANVLTF | TGTGCCAGCAGTGGGTCATATACAGGGGCCCCCTCTGGGGCCAACGTCCTGACTTTC
TRBJ1-4 | . | TRBV7-9 | . | CASSLGRAPNEKLFF | TGTGCCAGCAGCTTAGGCAGGGCCCCCAATGAAAAACTGTTTTTT
TRBJ1-5 | . | TRBV7-9 | many | CASSSIGNQPQHF | TGTGCCAGCAGCTCAATTGGGAATCAGCCCCAGCATTTT
TRBJ2-1 | . | TRBV9 | many | CASSVTGDPPSFEQFF | TGTGCCAGCAGCGTAACGGGGGACCCACCTTCCTTTGAGCAGTTCTTC
TRBJ2-7 | TRBD1 | TRBV5-1 | many | CASSFIGLQGGTYEQYF | TGCGCCAGCAGCTTCATAGGTTTACAGGGGGGTACCTACGAGCAGTACTTC
TRBJ2-3 | TRBD2 | TRBV7-2 | many | CASSISGRDTQYF | TGTGCCAGCAGCATTAGCGGGAGGGATACGCAGTATTTT
TRBJ1-2 | TRBD1 | TRBV20-1 | many | CSTLSTGDYGYTF | TGCAGTACGCTCTCCACAGGGGACTATGGCTACACCTTC
TRBJ2-7 | TRBD1 | TRBV10-3 | many | CAISEDRETYEQYF | TGTGCCATCAGCGAGGACAGGGAAACCTACGAGCAGTACTTC
TRBJ1-2 | . | TRBV12-3/TRBV12-4 | many | CASKEENYGYTF | TGTGCCAGCAAGGAGGAAAACTATGGCTACACCTTC
TRBJ2-3 | . | TRBV7-8 | many | CASSLRSGRRSDTQYF | TGTGCCAGCAGCCTCAGATCAGGGCGGAGGTCAGATACGCAGTATTTT
TRBJ1-2 | TRBD1 | TRBV7-9 | many | CASREGQGENGYTF | TGTGCCAGCAGAGAAGGCCAGGGGGAAAATGGCTACACCTTC
TRBJ2-5 | . | TRBV6-2/TRBV6-3 | few | CASSYRRETQYF | TGTGCCAGCAGTTATAGGCGAGAGACCCAGTACTTC
TRBJ1-6 | . | TRBV27 | many | CASRALWGGLDSPLHF | TGTGCCAGCAGGGCCCTTTGGGGGGGGCTGGATTCACCCCTCCACTTT
TRBJ2-1 | TRBD2 | TRBV6-4 | many | CASSDSSGGANEQFF | TGTGCCAGCAGTGACTCTAGCGGGGGGGCCAATGAGCAGTTCTTC
TRBJ2-4 | TRBD1 | TRBV7-3 | many | CASSLTGGADIQYF | TGTGCCAGCAGCTTGACAGGGGGCGCGGACATTCAGTACTTC
TRBJ1-2 | TRBD1 | TRBV25-1 | few | CASRGQFDGYTF | TGTGCCAGCAGGGGACAGTTCGATGGCTACACCTTC
TRBJ2-1 | . | TRBV9 | many | CASSVGRGSYNEQFF | TGTGCCAGCAGCGTAGGAAGGGGCTCCTACAATGAGCAGTTCTTC
TRBJ2-1 | TRBD2 | TRBV28 | many | CASSGLASFKSSYNEQFF | TGTGCCAGCAGTGGACTAGCGTCCTTCAAGAGCTCCTACAATGAGCAGTTCTTC
TRBJ2-3 | . | TRBV24-1 | many | CATSDLGPTDTQYF | TGTGCCACCAGTGATTTAGGCCCCACAGATACGCAGTATTTT
TRBJ2-1 | TRBD2 | TRBV9 | many | CASSPVASGYYNEQFF | TGTGCCAGCAGCCCCGTGGCTAGCGGGTACTACAATGAGCAGTTCTTC